This TCR beta chain came from a study of blood T cells in healthy people across ages. Next came a second PCR, run for about 7 to 12 cycles, which used a sample-barcoded 5' primer along with a J-beta primer mix. Tagging of each cDNA molecule was performed by a template-switch adaptor with 12 random nucleotides. MiXCR, applied by TCRdb to the 5' RACE reads, yields one record per CDR3 protein. The table lists some 640,000 distinct CDR3 sequences, 25% to 35% of them singletons. This clonotype came up a few times. Its specificity is unknown. V shed 3 bases and J shed 2 bases, with 16 bases lying between them. The length of the CDR3 is 16 residues. Germline lookup yields CDR1 SGHAT and CDR2 FQDESV (reference sequence). General study findings and limits: Unsorted PBMCs ruled out conclusive naive versus antigen-experienced comparison.

Sequences were obtained from blood. The receptor was derived from a woman over 75 in good health. V gene TRBV11-1 combines with J gene TRBJ1-1; D gene uncertain. The CDR3 is CASSFENLTENTEAFF. CDR3 in DNA: TGTGCCAGCAGCTTTGAGAACCTTACGGAAAACACTGAAGCTTTCTTT.